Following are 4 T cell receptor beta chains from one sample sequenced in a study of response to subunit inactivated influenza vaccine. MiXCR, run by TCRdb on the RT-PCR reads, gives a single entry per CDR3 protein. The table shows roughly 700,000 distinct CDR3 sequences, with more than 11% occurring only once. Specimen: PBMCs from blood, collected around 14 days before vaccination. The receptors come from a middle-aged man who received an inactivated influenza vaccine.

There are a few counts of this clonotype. The CDR3 DNA reads as TGTGCCAGCAGCCGATGGGAAGGTGGCACTGAAGCTTTCTTT. Protein sequence: CASSRWEGGTEAFF. The V call is TRBV5-5, the J call TRBJ1-1; D gene ambiguous. Germline V lookup: CDR1 SGHKS, CDR2 YYEKEE (reference sequence). Trimming removed 4 bases at V and 4 bases at J, with 14 bases between. CDR3 length: 14 amino acids.

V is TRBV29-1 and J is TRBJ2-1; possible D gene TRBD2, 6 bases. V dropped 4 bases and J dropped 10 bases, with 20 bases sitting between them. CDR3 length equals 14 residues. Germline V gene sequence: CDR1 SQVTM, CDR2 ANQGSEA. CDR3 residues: CSVAGRSRALEQFF. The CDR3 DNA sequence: TGCAGCGTTGCCGGGAGATCCAGGGCTTTAGAGCAGTTCTTC.

CDR3 region: CASSNVRTYEQYF. The CDR3 DNA is TGTGCCAGCAGCAATGTACGAACCTACGAGCAGTACTTC. The chain has TRBV11-2 and TRBJ2-7; D unclear. Trimming took 5 bases from V and 2 from J, leaving 10 bases between them. The germline gives CDR1 SGHAT, CDR2 FQNNGV. The CDR3 totals 13 residues.

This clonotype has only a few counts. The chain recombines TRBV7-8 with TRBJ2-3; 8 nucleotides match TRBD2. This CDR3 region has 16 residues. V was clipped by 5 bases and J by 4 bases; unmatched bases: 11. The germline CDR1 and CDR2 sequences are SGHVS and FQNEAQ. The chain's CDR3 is CASSRTFPAGADTQYF. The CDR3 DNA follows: TGTGCCAGCAGCCGAACTTTCCCAGCGGGGGCAGATACGCAGTATTTT. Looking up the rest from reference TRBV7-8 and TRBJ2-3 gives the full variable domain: GAGVSQSPRYKVAKRGQDVALRCDPISGHVSLFWYQQALGQGPEFLTYFQNEAQLDKSGLPSDRFFAERPEGSVSTLKIQRTQQEDSAVYLCASSRTFPAGADTQYFGPGTRLTVL.